This is a list of T cell receptor beta chains from one sample in a study of blood T cell repertoires in COVID-19. The repertoire was sequenced with immunoSEQ multiplex PCR; TCRdb's copy has only in-frame clones and lacks some. The repertoire consists of around 100,000 clones, with approximately 80% occurring once and the leading ten covering roughly 13%. Source material: peripheral blood. Every receptor here comes from a human donor in a cohort sampled during active or convalescent COVID-19. Both conserved end residues are part of each CDR3. D genes are given only for firm matches. Clone sizes are given selectively: once, few, many, or a class where the clone is expanded.

.	TRBV30	13	.	TRBJ1-6	CAWSELNNSPLHF	TGTGCCTGGAGTGAACTTAATAATTCACCCCTCCACTTT
.	TRBV9	15	.	TRBJ2-3	CASSEFARDTDTQYF	TGTGCCAGCAGCGAGTTTGCCAGGGACACAGATACGCAGTATTTT
.	TRBV5-6	15	.	TRBJ1-4	CASSWGVPKGEKLFF	TGTGCCAGCAGCTGGGGGGTACCAAAGGGTGAAAAACTGTTTTTT
.	TRBV2	12	.	TRBJ1-1	CASRGQNTEAFF	TGTGCCAGCAGGGGCCAGAACACTGAAGCTTTCTTT
.	TRBV9	15	many	TRBJ1-4	CASSVASDKNEKLFF	TGTGCCAGCAGCGTAGCGTCCGACAAAAATGAAAAACTGTTTTTT
TRBD1	TRBV28	16	.	TRBJ2-2	CASSPDRGYEDGELFF	TGTGCCAGCAGCCCAGACAGGGGATACGAAGACGGGGAGCTGTTTTTT
.	TRBV3-1/TRBV3-2	13	.	TRBJ1-5	CASSQGGNQPQHF	TGTGCCAGCAGCCAGGGGGGAAATCAGCCCCAGCATTTT
.	TRBV5-4	13	.	TRBJ1-6	CASSLRGASPLHF	TGTGCCAGCAGCTTGCGGGGGGCCTCACCCCTCCACTTT
TRBD1	TRBV30	12	.	TRBJ2-1	CAWGDSYNEQFF	TGTGCCTGGGGGGACAGCTACAATGAGCAGTTCTTC
.	TRBV5-6	14	.	TRBJ1-2	CASSPGGPLVGYTF	TGTGCCAGCAGCCCCGGGGGGCCCCTGGTCGGCTACACCTTC
TRBD1	TRBV7-2	13	.	TRBJ2-7	CASSLVVGQEEYF	TGTGCCAGCAGCTTAGTAGTAGGACAGGAAGAGTACTTC
.	TRBV4-1	13	.	TRBJ2-5	CASSQLGGAGQYF	TGCGCCAGCAGCCAACTGGGCGGGGCCGGTCAGTACTTC
.	TRBV27	15	few	TRBJ1-4	CASSPPRATNEKLFF	TGTGCCAGCAGTCCTCCCCGTGCGACTAATGAAAAACTGTTTTTT
TRBD1	TRBV18	15	.	TRBJ1-4	CASSPQGVRNEKLFF	TGTGCCAGCTCGCCTCAGGGGGTAAGGAATGAAAAACTGTTTTTT
.	TRBV2	12	.	TRBJ1-6	CASNLGDSPLHF	TGTGCCAGCAACCTAGGAGATTCACCCCTCCACTTT
.	TRBV23-1	11	.	TRBJ1-2	CASSHHYGYTF	TGCGCCAGCAGTCACCATTATGGCTACACCTTC
TRBD2	TRBV4-3	16	.	TRBJ2-1	CASSQDIAGGYNEQFF	TGCGCCAGCAGCCAAGATATAGCGGGGGGGTACAATGAGCAGTTCTTC
.	TRBV9	15	.	TRBJ1-5	CASSRQDRPNQPQHF	TGTGCCAGCAGCCGCCAAGACAGGCCCAATCAGCCCCAGCATTTT
TRBD1	TRBV11-2	14	.	TRBJ2-3	CASSADRGADTQYF	TGTGCCAGCAGCGCCGACAGGGGAGCAGATACGCAGTATTTT
TRBD1	TRBV10-3	13	.	TRBJ1-3	CATWTGSGNTIYF	TGTGCCACCTGGACAGGTAGTGGAAACACCATATATTTT
.	TRBV2	13	.	TRBJ2-5	CASSAQRGETQYF	TGTGCCAGCAGTGCCCAGAGGGGGGAGACCCAGTACTTC
TRBD1	TRBV28	13	.	TRBJ1-2	CASSQGERVGYTF	TGTGCCAGCAGTCAGGGGGAAAGAGTTGGCTACACCTTC
.	TRBV28	14	.	TRBJ1-5	CASRPPRVNQPQHF	TGTGCCAGCAGACCCCCCCGAGTCAATCAGCCCCAGCATTTT
.	TRBV11-2	16	.	TRBJ2-4	CASSLPLGKRRNIQYF	TGTGCCAGCAGCTTACCTTTGGGGAAAAGGAGGAACATTCAGTACTTC
.	TRBV3-1/TRBV3-2	15	.	TRBJ2-5	CASSQSYGGHETQYF	TGTGCCAGCAGCCAAAGTTACGGGGGTCATGAGACCCAGTACTTC
.	TRBV13	16	.	TRBJ1-6	CASRGSGRADSSPLHF	TGTGCCAGCAGAGGCTCAGGCAGGGCAGATTCTTCACCCCTCCACTTT
TRBD2	TRBV4-1	20	.	TRBJ2-1	CASSHATGTSGGAPYNEQFF	TGCGCCAGCAGCCATGCTACCGGGACTAGCGGGGGGGCCCCCTACAATGAGCAGTTCTTC
.	TRBV10-3	12	.	TRBJ2-1	CAISVGGNEQFF	TGTGCCATCAGTGTAGGGGGCAATGAGCAGTTCTTC
.	TRBV7-3	13	.	TRBJ2-1	CASSLTHSGEQFF	TGTGCCAGCAGCTTAACCCATTCGGGTGAGCAGTTCTTC
.	TRBV11-1	13	.	TRBJ1-1	CASSLGAGTEAFF	TGTGCCAGCAGCTTGGGGGCAGGGACTGAAGCTTTCTTT
TRBD1	TRBV5-5	19	.	TRBJ2-2	CASSLAPLLGQSNTGELFF	TGTGCCAGCAGCTTGGCCCCCTTGTTGGGACAGTCGAACACCGGGGAGCTGTTTTTT
TRBD1	TRBV18	17	.	TRBJ1-1	CASSPLQGAKQNTEAFF	TGTGCCAGCTCACCCTTACAGGGGGCAAAACAGAACACTGAAGCTTTCTTT
TRBD1	TRBV5-5	15	.	TRBJ1-6	CASSRQGADNSPLHF	TGTGCCAGCAGTCGACAGGGGGCAGATAATTCACCCCTCCACTTT
TRBD2	TRBV28	15	.	TRBJ2-3	CASTSGGAGADTQYF	TGTGCCAGCACTAGCGGGGGCGCCGGGGCAGATACGCAGTATTTT
.	TRBV5-1	14	once	TRBJ2-3	CASYSPGGTDTQYF	TGCGCCAGCTACTCCCCAGGGGGGACAGATACGCAGTATTTT
.	TRBV5-1	12	.	TRBJ1-1	CASSLVGGEAFF	TGCGCCAGCAGCTTGGTCGGGGGTGAAGCTTTCTTT
TRBD1	TRBV19	15	once	TRBJ2-7	CASTKDRGRPFEQYF	TGTGCCAGTACCAAGGACAGGGGACGGCCTTTCGAGCAGTACTTC
.	TRBV9	15	.	TRBJ2-3	CASSPSVGGTDTQYF	TGTGCCAGCAGCCCATCAGTGGGGGGTACAGATACGCAGTATTTT
.	TRBV5-1	14	.	TRBJ1-4	CASSVDSGNEKLFF	TGCGCCAGCAGCGTGGACAGCGGTAATGAAAAACTGTTTTTT
.	TRBV10-3	14	.	TRBJ1-2	CAISADKENYGYTF	TGTGCCATCAGTGCTGACAAAGAAAACTATGGCTACACCTTC
.	TRBV28	13	.	TRBJ2-7	CASVMAGTYEQYF	TGTGCCAGCGTAATGGCAGGGACCTACGAGCAGTACTTC
.	TRBV9	14	.	TRBJ1-5	CASSPSVANEPQHF	TGTGCCAGCAGCCCCTCGGTAGCTAATGAGCCCCAGCATTTT
.	TRBV28	14	.	TRBJ1-4	CASRQVYTNEKLFF	TGTGCCAGCAGACAGGTGTATACTAATGAAAAACTGTTTTTT
.	TRBV7-9	14	.	TRBJ1-2	CASKWVGSDYGYTF	TGTGCCAGCAAGTGGGTCGGGTCGGACTATGGCTACACCTTC
TRBD1	TRBV6-5	14	.	TRBJ2-7	CASRGTGARYEQYF	TGTGCCAGCAGGGGTACAGGGGCGCGATACGAGCAGTACTTC
TRBD1	TRBV11-3	15	.	TRBJ1-6	CASSLQGQGPSPLHF	TGTGCCAGCAGCCTCCAGGGACAGGGCCCTTCACCCCTCCACTTT
.	TRBV12-3/TRBV12-4	12	.	TRBJ1-1	CASSRGNTEAFF	TGTGCCAGCAGCCGGGGGAACACTGAAGCTTTCTTT
.	TRBV3-1/TRBV3-2	14	.	TRBJ1-3	CASSSDRFGNTIYF	TGTGCCAGCAGCTCAGACAGGTTTGGAAACACCATATATTTT
TRBD1	TRBV19	14	.	TRBJ2-7	CASSHDRGSYEQYF	TGTGCCAGTAGTCATGACAGGGGATCCTACGAGCAGTACTTC
.	TRBV15	18	.	TRBJ1-6	CATSRDLEFYSYNSPLHF	TGTGCCACCAGCAGAGATCTAGAGTTTTATTCCTATAATTCACCCCTCCACTTT
.	TRBV6-5	13	few	TRBJ1-5	CASSYGANQPQHF	TGTGCCAGCAGTTATGGGGCCAATCAGCCCCAGCATTTT
.	TRBV24-1	12	.	TRBJ1-1	CATSGQGFEAFF	TGTGCCACCAGTGGGCAGGGCTTTGAAGCTTTCTTT
.	TRBV7-6	13	.	TRBJ2-5	CASSREGGETQYF	TGTGCCAGCAGCAGAGAGGGTGGAGAGACCCAGTACTTC
TRBD1	TRBV6-2/TRBV6-3	14	.	TRBJ1-1	CASSYSGGRTEAFF	TGTGCCAGCAGTTATTCAGGGGGCCGTACTGAAGCTTTCTTT
.	TRBV18	14	.	TRBJ2-7	CASSPPTGLYEQYF	TGTGCCAGCTCACCTCCGACAGGACTGTACGAGCAGTACTTC
.	TRBV4-3	16	.	TRBJ2-5	CASSQDDRGHQETQYF	TGCGCCAGCAGCCAAGATGATAGAGGCCACCAAGAGACCCAGTACTTC
.	TRBV7-3	14	.	TRBJ2-3	CASSLRHGTDTQYF	TGTGCCAGCAGCTTAAGACACGGCACAGATACGCAGTATTTT
TRBD1	TRBV7-9	15	.	TRBJ1-1	CASSLVDRENTEAFF	TGTGCCAGCAGCTTAGTTGACAGGGAAAACACTGAAGCTTTCTTT
.	TRBV18	15	.	TRBJ1-1	CASSQEGDGSTEAFF	TGTGCCAGCTCACAGGAGGGAGATGGGTCCACTGAAGCTTTCTTT